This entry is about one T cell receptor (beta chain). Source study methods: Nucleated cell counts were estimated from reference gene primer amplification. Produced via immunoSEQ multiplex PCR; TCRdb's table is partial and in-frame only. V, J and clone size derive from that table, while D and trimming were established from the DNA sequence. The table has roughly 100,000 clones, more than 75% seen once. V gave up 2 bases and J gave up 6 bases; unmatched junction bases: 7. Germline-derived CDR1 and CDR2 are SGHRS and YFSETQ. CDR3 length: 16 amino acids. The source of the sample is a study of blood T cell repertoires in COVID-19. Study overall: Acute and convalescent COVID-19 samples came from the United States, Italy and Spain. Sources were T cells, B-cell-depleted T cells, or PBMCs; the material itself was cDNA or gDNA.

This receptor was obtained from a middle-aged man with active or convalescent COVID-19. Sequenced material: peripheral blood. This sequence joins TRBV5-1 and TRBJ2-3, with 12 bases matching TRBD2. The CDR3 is CASSFLTSGGGDTQYF. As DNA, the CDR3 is TGCGCCAGCAGCTTCCTGACTAGCGGGGGTGGGGATACGCAGTATTTT.